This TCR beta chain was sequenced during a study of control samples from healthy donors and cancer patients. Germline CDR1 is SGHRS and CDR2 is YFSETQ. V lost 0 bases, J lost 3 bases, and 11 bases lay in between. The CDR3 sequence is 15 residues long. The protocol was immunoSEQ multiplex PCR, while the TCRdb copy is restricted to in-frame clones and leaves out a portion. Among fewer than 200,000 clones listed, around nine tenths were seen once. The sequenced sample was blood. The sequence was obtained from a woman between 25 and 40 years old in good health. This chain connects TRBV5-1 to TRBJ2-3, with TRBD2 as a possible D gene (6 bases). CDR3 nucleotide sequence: TGCGCCAGCAGCTTGGTCGGGGGTTTTACAGATACGCAGTATTTT. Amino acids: CASSLVGGFTDTQYF.